This T cell receptor (beta chain) was identified during a study of CD8+ T cells in alopecia areata. As for this clone: Its cognate antigen is unknown.

General observations from the study: Mouse data revealed clearer TCR sharing than patient data did, a gap possibly tied to HLA.

CDR1 SGHNT and CDR2 YYREEE come from the germline V gene (reference sequence). The CDR3 contains 14 residues. V was pared by 4 bases and J by 7 bases, with 15 bases between. Alopecia areata patients had lesional scalp punch biopsies and peripheral blood taken from them. Reverse transcription of extracted RNA yielded cDNA, which provided the sequencing template. Produced via immunoSEQ multiplex PCR; TCRdb's table is partial and in-frame only. The sample holds 250,000 or so clones, 67% seen once. This TCR was recovered from a human donor with alopecia areata. The chain carries TRBV5-4 and TRBJ2-1, with D unresolved. The source material was CD4+ T cells sorted from blood, sampled at week 0. CDR3 nucleotides: TGTGCCAGCAGCCCGCTACAACATGGGAATGAGCAGTTCTTC. It codes for CASSPLQHGNEQFF.